The 28 T cell receptor beta chains below were found in one sample sequenced in a study of Graves' ophthalmopathy and Graves' hyperthyroidism. Amplification targeted the TCR beta CDR3 regions, with RNA transcripts as the source material. Amplification began with first-round RT-PCR using HTBI primers, then second-round multiplex PCR was performed. TCRdb analysed the multiplex PCR reads with MiXCR anew, one entry per CDR3 protein. The sample lists over a million distinct CDR3 sequences, about 38% seen once, with around 10% in the top ten. Input material: peripheral blood or thyroid tissue (not recorded which). These receptors all come from an adult man with Graves' hyperthyroidism.

Notes on this clonotype: A much larger clone differs from this one at a single base, so this may be a read error. Given the absence of the conserved phenylalanine or tryptophan at the CDR3 end, a read error is likely. The chain couples TRBV7-3 to TRBJ1-1; D unclear. The CDR3 contains 13 residues. Trimming cost V 0 bases and J 2 bases, with 4 bases left between them. Germline V gene lookup returns CDR1 SGHTA and CDR2 FQGTGA. CDR3 nucleotides: TGTGCCAGCAGCTTAACGATCAACACTGAAGCTTTCCTT. Translation: CASSLTINTEAFL.

The J gene is TRBJ1-5, the V gene TRBV20-1; 9 positions agree with TRBD1. Germline CDR1 is DFQATT and CDR2 is SNEGSKA (reference sequence). After removal of 5 bases from V and 5 bases from J, the junction contained 10 bases not matched to a gene. This CDR3 has 15 amino acids. For the CDR3, the DNA is TGCAGTGCTCAGTATGGGGGACAGGGTGATCAGCCCCAGCATTTT. This gives the protein CSAQYGGQGDQPQHF.

The chain employs TRBV29-1 and TRBJ2-5; 7 nucleotides agree with TRBD1. V was clipped by 5 bases and J by 2 bases; unmatched bases: 8. The length of the CDR3 is 14 residues. The germline V gene encodes CDR1 SQVTM and CDR2 ANQGSEA. The CDR3: CSVTPGQYQETQYF. The CDR3 DNA follows: TGCAGCGTTACCCCGGGACAGTATCAAGAGACCCAGTACTTC. Full variable domain (remainder filled in from reference TRBV29-1 and TRBJ2-5): SAVISQKPSRDICQRGTSLTIQCQVDSQVTMMFWYRQQPGQSLTLIATANQGSEATYESGFVIDKFPISRPNLTFSTLTVSNMSPEDSSIYLCSVTPGQYQETQYFGPGTRLLVL.

The chain joins TRBV19 to TRBJ2-7; D perhaps matches TRBD1 (6 bases). Germline assignment: CDR1 LNHDA and CDR2 SQIVND (reference sequence). V was shortened by 4 bases and J by 2 bases, with 15 bases between the two germline ends. CDR3 length equals 15 residues. CDR3 loop: CASSTQRTATYEQYF. For the CDR3, the DNA is TGTGCCAGTAGTACCCAGAGGACAGCTACCTACGAGCAGTACTTC.

This clonotype came up a few times. This chain links TRBV2 with TRBJ1-2; D is possibly TRBD1 (6 bases). In germline, CDR1 is SNHLY, CDR2 FYNNEI. The CDR3 consists of 14 residues. Trimming shortened V by 3 bases and J by 4 bases, and 12 bases separated the two germline ends. CDR3 sequence (DNA): TGTGCCAGCAGTGACACGGACAGAATCTATGGCTACACCTTC. Its translation: CASSDTDRIYGYTF. The entire variable domain, with the rest obtained from reference TRBV2 and TRBJ1-2, is as follows: EPEVTQTPSHQVTQMGQEVILRCVPISNHLYFYWYRQILGQKVEFLVSFYNNEISEKSEIFDDQFSVERPDGSNFTLKIRSTKLEDSAMYFCASSDTDRIYGYTFGSGTRLTVV.

This clonotype came up once. A read error may account for a junction end that differs from germline. This sequence joins TRBV5-1 and TRBJ1-2; D possibly corresponds to TRBD1 (5 bases). The CDR3 has 13 residues. CDR1 and CDR2 (germline): SGHRS, YFSETQ. The CDR3 DNA reads TGTGCCAGCAGTTTAGCAGGGAAGGATGGCTACACCTTC. Protein sequence: CASSLAGKDGYTF.

This clonotype was observed a few times. A much larger clone is a single base away; this may be a read error. The chain uses TRBV7-6 and TRBJ2-5; TRBD1 is a possible D gene (5 bases). The CDR3 sequence is 15 residues long. Deletions cut 1 base from V and 3 bases from J, with 12 bases between. Germline values: CDR1 SGHVS, CDR2 FNYEAQ. In DNA, the CDR3 is TGTGCCAGCAGCTTAGGCAGGGCCTTCGAAGAGACCCAGTACTTC. Translating it yields CASSLGRAFEETQYF.

As regards this clonotype: A clone one base away is much larger, so this may be a read error. The chain recombines TRBV10-3 with TRBJ1-1; 7 bases fit TRBD1. V shed 3 bases, J shed 3 bases, and the junction held 13 bases outside the gene matches. This CDR3 region has 17 residues. Germline V lookup: CDR1 ENHRY, CDR2 SYGVKD. The CDR3: CAISDSIKRGQDTEAFF. The CDR3 nucleotides are TGTGCCATCAGTGACTCGATAAAAAGGGGGCAAGACACTGAAGCTTTCTTT.

The V and J genes are TRBV11-2 and TRBJ1-5, with TRBD1 as a possible D gene (6 bases). V lost 4 bases and J lost 11, with 21 bases in between. Germline lookup yields CDR1 SGHAT and CDR2 FQNNGV. The CDR3 is 15 residues long. The CDR3 DNA follows: TGTGCCAGCAGCTATCGCGGGGGCGATAAGGAAACCCAGCATTTT. This encodes CASSYRGGDKETQHF.

The J gene is TRBJ1-5, the V gene TRBV6-9, with 7 positions matching TRBD1. Germline V gene sequence: CDR1 MNHGY, CDR2 SVAAGI. After removal of 0 bases from V and 0 bases from J, the junction contained 23 bases not matched to a gene. The CDR3 has 23 residues. CDR3 in amino acids: CASSYSSLQQGSSTNDSNQPQHF. DNA of the CDR3: TGTGCCAGCAGTTATTCGTCACTTCAACAGGGGTCCTCTACAAACGATAGCAATCAGCCCCAGCATTTT.

As regards this clonotype: At one boundary the junction diverges from the germline segment, which might be a read error. Here the CDR3 reads CASSPPTSSEAFF. The CDR3 bases are TGCGCCAGCAGTCCCCCAACATCTTCTGAAGCTTTCTTT. The V call is TRBV24-1, the J call TRBJ1-1; D is undetermined. The CDR3 covers 13 residues. Germline assignment: CDR1 KGHDR and CDR2 SFDVKD.

This chain links TRBV20-1 with TRBJ2-1, with TRBD2 identical over 9 bases. Looked up from germline, CDR1 is DFQATT and CDR2 is SNEGSKA (reference sequence). The CDR3 length is 17 residues. The V and J ends lost 1 base and 4 bases, in that order; junction bases with no gene match: 11. The CDR3 nucleotides read TGCAGTGCTAGAGGGGGGCTCGGCGGGAGGGCTTACAATGAGCAGTTCTTC. Amino acid sequence: CSARGGLGGRAYNEQFF.

This chain links TRBV7-9 with TRBJ2-7, with a weak D call TRBD2 (5 bases). V lost 6 bases, J lost 0 bases, and 18 bases lay in between. This CDR3 has 16 residues. Per the germline V gene, CDR1 is SEHNR and CDR2 is FQNEAQ (reference sequence). CDR3 in DNA: TGTGCCAGCAGTACTATCAGGACTGTGAGCTCCTACGAGCAGTACTTC. Protein: CASSTIRTVSSYEQYF.

The V call is TRBV11-2, the J call TRBJ1-3, with TRBD1 matching 9 bases. CDR3 size: 15 residues. Germline assignment: CDR1 SGHAT and CDR2 FQNNGV. J was trimmed by 2 bases and V by 5 bases; bases with no gene match: 4. In DNA, the CDR3 is TGTGCCAGCAGCGGATGGGACAGGGCTGGAAACACCATATATTTT. Encoded protein: CASSGWDRAGNTIYF.

The chain combines TRBV5-1 with TRBJ1-4; 9 nucleotides align to TRBD1. The CDR3 sequence is 16 residues long. Per the germline V gene, CDR1 is SGHRS and CDR2 is YFSETQ. V shed 3 bases, J shed 7 bases, and the junction held 10 bases outside the gene matches. CDR3 DNA sequence: TGCGCCAGCAGCTGGGGACAGGGTATCTCCGGTGAAAAACTGTTTTTT. This gives the protein CASSWGQGISGEKLFF.

This clonotype was seen at least ten times. The J gene is TRBJ1-2, the V gene TRBV29-1; 8 bases align to TRBD1. This CDR3 is built from 15 residues. V was pared by 3 bases and J by 4 bases, with 10 bases of the junction left unmatched. Germline CDR1 is SQVTM and CDR2 is ANQGSEA. Here the CDR3 DNA reads TGCAGCGTTGAGGGAAGGACAGGGCCTCCCTATGGCTACACCTTC. It yields the protein CSVEGRTGPPYGYTF. The entire variable domain, with the rest obtained from reference TRBV29-1 and TRBJ1-2, is as follows: SAVISQKPSRDICQRGTSLTIQCQVDSQVTMMFWYRQQPGQSLTLIATANQGSEATYESGFVIDKFPISRPNLTFSTLTVSNMSPEDSSIYLCSVEGRTGPPYGYTFGSGTRLTVV.

This clonotype was counted many times. The chain combines TRBV5-5 with TRBJ1-3; D gene unclear. Trimming stripped 0 bases from V and 0 bases from J, with 7 bases between. This CDR3 comprises 15 residues. Germline-derived CDR1 and CDR2 are SGHKS and YYEKEE (reference sequence). The chain's CDR3 is CASSLDGNSGNTIYF. Written as DNA, the CDR3 is TGTGCCAGCAGCTTGGACGGGAACTCTGGAAACACCATATATTTT. The complete variable domain, with remaining parts taken from reference TRBV5-5 and TRBJ1-3, reads DAGVTQSPTHLIKTRGQQVTLRCSPISGHKSVSWYQQVLGQGPQFIFQYYEKEERGRGNFPDRFSARQFPNYSSELNVNALLLGDSALYLCASSLDGNSGNTIYFGEGSWLTVV.

The V and J genes are TRBV25-1 and TRBJ1-5; tentatively, D is TRBD1 (5 bases). The CDR3 runs 15 residues. Trimming left V 5 bases short and J 2 bases short, with 13 bases between. Germline-derived CDR1 and CDR2 are MGHDK and SYGVNS. The CDR3 DNA sequence: TGTGCCAGCAGTAACGGTGGGGACGGCAATCAGCCCCAGCATTTT. Protein sequence: CASSNGGDGNQPQHF.

The rearrangement joins TRBV6-2 or TRBV6-3 to TRBJ1-4; no clear D gene. CDR1 is MNHEY, CDR2 SVGEGT, per germline. The ends were cut back, 0 bases at V and 0 bases at J, with 14 bases in the middle. This CDR3 is 18 amino acids long. The CDR3 DNA reads as TGTGCCAGCAGTTACTCGATCACCGGCCAAACAACTAATGAAAAACTGTTTTTT. It is translated as CASSYSITGQTTNEKLFF.

This rearrangement joins TRBV20-1 to TRBJ1-6, with D perhaps matching TRBD1 (5 bases). V was trimmed by 3 bases and J by 8 bases, leaving 17 bases between them. The CDR3 contains 15 residues. From germline, CDR1 is DFQATT and CDR2 SNEGSKA (reference sequence). The CDR3 sequence: CSARTAQGPYSPLHF. CDR3 DNA sequence: TGCAGTGCTAGGACAGCCCAAGGGCCTTATTCACCCCTCCACTTT.

This chain uses TRBV5-1 with TRBJ1-1, with 9 positions matching TRBD1. J gave up 5 bases and V 4 bases, and 12 bases lay outside the gene matches. From germline, CDR1 is SGHRS and CDR2 YFSETQ. There are 16 residues in the CDR3. The CDR3 DNA follows: TGCGCCAGCAGCGTTTCCCGACAGGGGGGTTGGACTGAAGCTTTCTTT. Translation gives CASSVSRQGGWTEAFF.

As to this clonotype: Just one base apart from a much larger clone, this may be a read error. J is TRBJ2-2 and V is TRBV11-2; 7 positions match TRBD2. The CDR3 loop spans 16 amino acids. Germline CDR1 and CDR2: SGHAT and FQNNGV. V was clipped by 7 bases and J by 7 bases; unmatched bases: 15. In nucleotides, the CDR3 is TGTGCCAGCATCCGTTGCGCGGGGGTGCGTGGCGGGGAGCTGTTTTTT. This codes for CASIRCAGVRGGELFF.

This rearrangement joins TRBV9 to TRBJ2-7; weak D call: TRBD2 (5 bases). V was shortened by 5 bases and J by 6 bases, with 18 bases between the two germline ends. This CDR3 spans 14 amino acids. Germline V lookup: CDR1 SGDLS, CDR2 YYNGEE. CDR3 sequence (DNA): TGTGCCAGCAGTTTCGGGGAGATAAGGTCCGAGCAGTACTTC. It translates to CASSFGEIRSEQYF.

With respect to this clonotype: The conserved closing phenylalanine or tryptophan is absent in this CDR3, likely reflecting a read error. The DNA is omitted, as the CDR3 cannot be located on it reliably, and the CDR3 follows TCRdb's listing. V and J are TRBV7-3 and TRBJ2-7; the listed D gene, TRBD1, was not tested against the DNA. The CDR3 is 10 amino acids long, termini counted. CDR1 is SGHTA, CDR2 FQGTGA, per germline. The CDR3 region is CASSPRGEYT.

In this sample, this clonotype turned up a few times. A junction boundary mismatches the germline segment, possibly from a read error. The J gene is TRBJ1-2, the V gene TRBV10-3, with 11 bases matching TRBD1. Per the germline V gene, CDR1 is ENHRY and CDR2 is SYGVKD. CDR3 length: 17 amino acids. As DNA, the CDR3 is TGTGCCAGCAGTTACGGGGACAGGGGGAAGTCTAACTATGGCTACACCTTC. Translating gives CASSYGDRGKSNYGYTF.

The chain joins TRBV20-1 to TRBJ2-7; D remains unclear. V was trimmed by 3 bases and J by 2 bases, leaving 14 bases between them. Germline V gives CDR1 DFQATT, CDR2 SNEGSKA (reference sequence). This CDR3 has 14 amino acids. CDR3 sequence: CSASLHWGAYEQYF. For the CDR3, the DNA is TGCAGTGCTAGTTTACACTGGGGTGCCTACGAGCAGTACTTC.

This clonotype was seen a few times. This chain links TRBV29-1 with TRBJ1-2; D is unclear. The germline V gene has CDR1 SQVTM and CDR2 ANQGSEA. There are 11 residues in the CDR3. Trimming pared 5 bases from V and 0 bases from J, leaving 4 bases between. The CDR3 reads CSVNSNYGYTF. In DNA form, the CDR3 reads TGCAGCGTTAATTCTAACTATGGCTACACCTTC.

This clonotype was counted once. The chain couples TRBV10-3 to TRBJ2-7, with TRBD1 matching over 9 bases. Trimming cost V 4 bases and J 5 bases; bases outside gene matches: 6. The CDR3 is made up of 14 amino acids. In germline, CDR1 is ENHRY, CDR2 SYGVKD. CDR3 protein: CAISVGQGVDEQYF. Written as DNA, the CDR3 is TGTGCCATCAGTGTGGGACAGGGTGTAGACGAGCAGTACTTC.